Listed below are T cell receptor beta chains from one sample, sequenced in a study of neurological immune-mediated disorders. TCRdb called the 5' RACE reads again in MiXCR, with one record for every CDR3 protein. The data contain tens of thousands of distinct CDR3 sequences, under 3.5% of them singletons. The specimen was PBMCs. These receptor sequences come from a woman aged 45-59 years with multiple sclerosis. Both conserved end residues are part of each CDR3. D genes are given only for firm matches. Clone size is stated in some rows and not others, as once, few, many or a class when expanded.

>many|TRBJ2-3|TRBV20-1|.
TGCAGTGCTAGACGTCGCAGGGGGACTAGCACAGATACGCAGTATTTT
CSARRRRGTSTDTQYF
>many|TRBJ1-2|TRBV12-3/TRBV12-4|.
TGTGCCAGCATTAGGACATCGGGAGGCGGCTACACCTTC
CASIRTSGGGYTF
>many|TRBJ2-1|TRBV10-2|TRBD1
TGCGCCAGCAGGGACAGGGGGACCTCCTACAATGAGCAGTTCTTC
CASRDRGTSYNEQFF
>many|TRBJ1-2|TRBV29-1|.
TGCAGCGTTGAAACGGGGGCCAGAGGCTACACCTTC
CSVETGARGYTF
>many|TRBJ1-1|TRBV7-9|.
TGTGCCAGCAGCATCTCAGGGGCCAACACTGAAGCTTTCTTT
CASSISGANTEAFF
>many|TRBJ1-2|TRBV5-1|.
TGCGCCAGCAGCTCAAGGGACCCAACTTTCTATGGCTACACCTTC
CASSSRDPTFYGYTF
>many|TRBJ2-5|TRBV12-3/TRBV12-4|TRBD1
TGTGCCAGCAGTTCGACAGGGGGTAGGCAAGAGACCCAGTACTTC
CASSSTGGRQETQYF
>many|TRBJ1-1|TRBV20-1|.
TGCAGTGCTAGAAAGCCGGCTGAACGGACTGAAGCTTTCTTT
CSARKPAERTEAFF
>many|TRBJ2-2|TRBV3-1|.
TGTGCCAGCAGCCAAGATATTGGGGGGGGGCCCGGGGAGCTGTTTTTT
CASSQDIGGGPGELFF
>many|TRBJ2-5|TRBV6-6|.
TGTGCCAGCAGTAACCGACAGGTAGAGACCCAGTACTTC
CASSNRQVETQYF
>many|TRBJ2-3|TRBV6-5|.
TGTGCCAGCAGTTCCATGGATCGAGATACGCAGTATTTT
CASSSMDRDTQYF
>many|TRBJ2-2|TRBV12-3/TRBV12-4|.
TGTGCCAGCAGTTTAAGAAATGGCGCCGGGGAGCTGTTTTTT
CASSLRNGAGELFF
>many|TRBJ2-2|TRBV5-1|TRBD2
TGCGCCAGCAGCAGACCGCGGGGGGCTAACACCGGGGAGCTGTTTTTT
CASSRPRGANTGELFF
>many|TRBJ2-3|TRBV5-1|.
TGCGCCAGCAGCTGGCCCCCCGGGAGCGTCGCAGATACGCAGTATTTT
CASSWPPGSVADTQYF
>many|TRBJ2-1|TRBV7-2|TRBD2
TGTGCCAGCAGCCCGACTAGCGGGGGACACCAGTTCTTC
CASSPTSGGHQFF
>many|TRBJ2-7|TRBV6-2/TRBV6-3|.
TGTGCCAGCAGTCCGGACGGCTACGAGCAGTACTTC
CASSPDGYEQYF
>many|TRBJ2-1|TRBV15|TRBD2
TGTGCCACCAGCGGTGGACTAGCGATCAACAATGAGCAGTTCTTC
CATSGGLAINNEQFF
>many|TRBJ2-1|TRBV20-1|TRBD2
TGCAGTGCTAGAGGTGGACTAGCGGGCACCTCCTACAATGAGCAGTTCTTC
CSARGGLAGTSYNEQFF
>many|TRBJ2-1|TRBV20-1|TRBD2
TGCAGTGCAGGAGACGGGACTAGCGTCAATGAGCAGTTCTTC
CSAGDGTSVNEQFF
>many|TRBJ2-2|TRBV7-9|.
TGTGCCAGCAGCCCGGGCCCAGCGAACACCGGGGAGCTGTTTTTT
CASSPGPANTGELFF
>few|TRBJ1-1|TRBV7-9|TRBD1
TGTGCCAGCAGCTCAACGCAGGGGGCCAACACTGAAGCTTTCTTT
CASSSTQGANTEAFF
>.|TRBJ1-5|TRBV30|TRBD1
TGTGCCTGGAGTGCTCGGCGATGGGACAGCCGGGGGTATAGCAATCAGCCCCAGCATTTT
CAWSARRWDSRGYSNQPQHF
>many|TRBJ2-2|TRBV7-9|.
TGTGCCAGCAGCCCAGGACACTGGAACACCGGGGAGCTGTTTTTT
CASSPGHWNTGELFF
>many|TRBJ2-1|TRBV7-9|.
TGTGCCAGCAGCTTAGGACTAGTCGATGAGCAGTTCTTC
CASSLGLVDEQFF
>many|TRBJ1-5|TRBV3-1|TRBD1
TGTGCCAGCAGCCAAACAGGGGGTAGCAATCAGCCCCAGCATTTT
CASSQTGGSNQPQHF